This TCR beta chain originates from a study of OX40 agonist ivuxolimab in advanced cancers. Some clones are missing from TCRdb's copy, which holds only in-frame ones; the method was immunoSEQ multiplex PCR. The sample holds 70,000 to 95,000 clones, about 81% seen once. Trimming took 0 bases from V and 2 from J, leaving 7 bases between them. The CDR3 consists of 14 residues. The V gene's germline CDR1 is MNHEY and CDR2 SMNVEV (reference sequence). The sample consisted of CD4+ or CD8+ T cells sorted from blood, taken in a trial of the OX40 agonist ivuxolimab. The sequence was obtained from an adult with an advanced solid tumor such as melanoma, head and neck, liver or kidney cancer. V usage is TRBV27 and J usage is TRBJ1-1; no firm D call. CDR3 amino acids: CASSLSSVNTEAFF. CDR3 nucleotides: TGTGCCAGCAGTTTATCCTCAGTTAACACTGAAGCTTTCTTT.